These T cell receptor beta chains were read from a single sample in a study of blood T cell repertoires in COVID-19. Libraries were prepared by immunoSEQ multiplex PCR; TCRdb keeps only in-frame clonotypes and omits some of them. The sample has a few hundred thousand clones; about nine tenths are singletons. Sequenced: PBMCs or T cells enriched from blood (not recorded which). The origin of the receptors is a woman in her fifties or sixties who had been exposed to COVID-19. The CDR3 runs from the conserved cysteine through the conserved F or W. A D gene is named only where the DNA matches it firmly. Size is stated for part of the rows, as once, few or many counts, or as a class when the clone is expanded.

d_call,clone_size,j_call,v_call,cdr3_length,cdr3_aa,cdr3_nt
TRBD2,once,TRBJ2-3,TRBV5-1,16,CASSLKSSGGADTQYF,TGCGCCAGCAGTTTGAAAAGTAGCGGGGGGGCCGATACGCAGTATTTT
TRBD1,.,TRBJ1-2,TRBV5-1,17,CASSTPGVGQGDYGYTF,TGCGCCAGCAGCACCCCCGGGGTGGGACAGGGCGACTATGGCTACACCTTC
.,.,TRBJ2-1,TRBV14,18,CASSQDHSWESHHNEQFF,TGTGCCAGCAGCCAAGATCATTCGTGGGAGTCTCACCACAATGAGCAGTTCTTC
TRBD1,once,TRBJ1-2,TRBV7-8,14,CASSLDTGGFGYTF,TGTGCCAGCAGCTTAGACACAGGGGGCTTTGGCTACACCTTC
TRBD1,.,TRBJ2-2,TRBV7-9,16,CASSRGQGAVSGELFF,TGTGCCAGCAGCCGAGGCCAGGGGGCAGTGTCCGGGGAGCTGTTTTTT
TRBD2,.,TRBJ2-1,TRBV11-2,17,CASSLGIAGGFYNEQFF,TGTGCCAGCAGCTTAGGCATAGCGGGGGGGTTCTACAATGAGCAGTTCTTC
.,.,TRBJ1-4,TRBV5-6,15,CASSLLRSPNEKLFF,TGTGCCAGCAGCTTGCTCCGGAGCCCTAATGAAAAACTGTTTTTT
.,.,TRBJ1-2,TRBV6-2/TRBV6-3,15,CASSYTGNTLYGYTF,TGTGCCAGCAGTTATACAGGGAACACTCTCTATGGCTACACCTTC
.,.,TRBJ1-6,TRBV14,15,CASSQENSRNSPLHF,TGTGCCAGCAGCCAAGAGAACAGTAGAAATTCACCCCTCCACTTT
.,.,TRBJ1-1,TRBV30,11,CAWAAITEAFF,TGTGCCTGGGCTGCTATCACTGAAGCTTTCTTT
.,many,TRBJ1-5,TRBV28,16,CASNPGGRRGNQPQHF,TGTGCCAGCAACCCCGGTGGGAGAAGGGGCAATCAGCCCCAGCATTTT
.,.,TRBJ2-5,TRBV5-8,14,CASSFAQGGTAQYF,TGTGCCAGCAGCTTTGCCCAGGGGGGTACGGCCCAGTACTTC
.,.,TRBJ2-6,TRBV7-6,14,CASGAASGANVLTF,TGTGCCAGCGGAGCGGCCTCTGGGGCCAACGTCCTGACTTTC
.,.,TRBJ1-2,TRBV28,14,CASSLPKRADGYTF,TGTGCCAGCAGCCTACCCAAGAGGGCTGATGGCTACACCTTC
.,.,TRBJ1-4,TRBV9,15,CASSPRGDLDEKLFF,TGTGCCAGCAGCCCGCGGGGCGACCTTGACGAAAAACTGTTTTTT
.,.,TRBJ1-2,TRBV7-9,13,CASSLEQLYGYTF,TGTGCCAGCAGCTTAGAACAGCTCTATGGCTACACCTTC
TRBD1,.,TRBJ1-1,TRBV30,15,CAWKPGQGLFTEAFF,TGTGCCTGGAAACCAGGACAGGGGCTTTTCACTGAAGCTTTCTTT
TRBD1,.,TRBJ1-6,TRBV7-2,14,CASSPDRGNSPLHF,TGTGCCAGCAGCCCAGACAGGGGGAATTCACCCCTCCACTTT
.,.,TRBJ1-1,TRBV5-4,14,CASSRKLRQAEAFF,TGTGCCAGCAGCCGAAAACTTAGACAGGCCGAAGCTTTCTTT
TRBD1,.,TRBJ2-7,TRBV11-2,16,CASSWVPAGTGYEQYF,TGTGCCAGCAGCTGGGTACCGGCCGGGACAGGGTACGAGCAGTACTTC
TRBD1,.,TRBJ2-7,TRBV2,13,CASRTGVEYEQYF,TGTGCCAGCAGGACAGGGGTAGAGTACGAGCAGTACTTC
.,.,TRBJ1-2,TRBV5-5,15,CASSLSQGSNYGYTF,TGTGCCAGCAGCTTGAGTCAGGGGAGTAACTATGGCTACACCTTC
TRBD2,once,TRBJ2-3,TRBV4-2,18,CASSSGLAGGPSTDTQYF,TGTGCCAGCAGCTCAGGACTAGCGGGGGGCCCAAGCACAGATACGCAGTATTTT
TRBD1,.,TRBJ2-7,TRBV5-1,15,CASSQDLGTGYEQYF,TGCGCCAGCAGCCAGGACCTCGGGACAGGCTACGAGCAGTACTTC
.,.,TRBJ2-7,TRBV5-5,15,CASSLSRAFSYEQYF,TGTGCCAGCAGCTTGTCGCGGGCCTTCTCCTACGAGCAGTACTTC
.,.,TRBJ1-1,TRBV15,15,CATSRGWGADTEAFF,TGTGCCACCAGCAGAGGTTGGGGAGCGGACACTGAAGCTTTCTTT
.,few,TRBJ1-3,TRBV28,17,CASSLFTSGGQGNTIYF,TGTGCCAGCAGCCTATTTACTAGCGGGGGGCAAGGAAACACCATATATTTT
.,.,TRBJ2-3,TRBV2,17,CASSEERGHPSTDTQYF,TGTGCCAGCAGTGAAGAAAGGGGACACCCTAGCACAGATACGCAGTATTTT
.,.,TRBJ1-2,TRBV28,14,CASSLEGGSYGYTF,TGTGCCAGCAGTTTAGAGGGTGGAAGCTATGGCTACACCTTC
.,.,TRBJ2-5,TRBV28,16,CASSIATKGHQETQYF,TGTGCCAGCAGTATAGCGACCAAGGGCCACCAAGAGACCCAGTACTTC
.,few,TRBJ1-1,TRBV9,14,CASSVDGRATEAFF,TGTGCCAGCAGCGTAGACGGGAGAGCCACTGAAGCTTTCTTT
TRBD1,.,TRBJ1-4,TRBV6-5,14,CASITRGRSEKLFF,TGTGCCAGCATAACGAGGGGGCGGAGTGAAAAACTGTTTTTT
.,.,TRBJ1-1,TRBV2,13,CASSLVVGTEAFF,TGTGCCAGCTCTCTAGTAGTCGGCACTGAAGCTTTCTTT
TRBD1,once,TRBJ1-2,TRBV7-6,16,CASSLGRGALNYGYTF,TGTGCCAGCAGCTTAGGCAGGGGGGCCCTAAACTATGGCTACACCTTC
.,.,TRBJ1-2,TRBV28,14,CASSWRGITYGYTF,TGTGCCAGCAGCTGGAGGGGCATCACTTATGGCTACACCTTC
.,.,TRBJ2-3,TRBV27,15,CASSSVRDNGNTQYF,TGTGCCAGCAGTTCAGTCCGGGACAATGGAAATACGCAGTATTTT